A selection of T cell receptor beta chains follows, all from one sample in a study of OX40 agonist ivuxolimab in advanced cancers. Method: immunoSEQ multiplex PCR; TCRdb's copy keeps in-frame clones and lacks some. The data show about 76,000 clones, with 70% to 90% seen just once and around 2% held by the top ten. Source: CD4+ or CD8+ T cells sorted from blood, taken in a trial of the OX40 agonist ivuxolimab. These receptors all come from an adult with an advanced solid tumor such as melanoma, head and neck, liver or kidney cancer. Both conserved end residues are part of each CDR3. A D gene is named only where the DNA matches it firmly. Size tells how often a clone was seen (once, few, many) or the class of an expanded clone, and some rows leave it out.

CDR3aa | CDR3nt | v_gene | d_gene | j_gene | abundance
CASSLTETQYF | TGTGCCAGCAGCTTAACGGAGACCCAGTACTTC | TRBV11-2 | . | TRBJ2-5 | .
CASTFAKGTEAFF | TGTGCCAGCACCTTTGCCAAGGGCACTGAAGCTTTCTTT | TRBV5-4 | . | TRBJ1-1 | .
CASRGGLGGQPQHF | TGTGCCAGTAGAGGGGGGCTGGGGGGCCAGCCCCAGCATTTT | TRBV19 | . | TRBJ1-5 | .
CASSYSPTYGYTF | TGTGCCAGCAGTTACTCACCTACCTATGGCTACACCTTC | TRBV6-5 | . | TRBJ1-2 | .
CASSQEWTSGGRREQFF | TGCGCCAGCAGCCAAGAATGGACTAGCGGGGGGCGGAGGGAGCAGTTCTTC | TRBV4-3 | TRBD2 | TRBJ2-1 | .
CASSLVRGGGEQYF | TGTGCCAGCAGCTTAGTGCGGGGGGGCGGCGAGCAGTACTTC | TRBV7-3 | TRBD2 | TRBJ2-7 | .
CASSYFGTSGANVLTF | TGTGCCAGCAGTTACTTCGGGACCTCTGGGGCCAACGTCCTGACTTTC | TRBV6-6 | . | TRBJ2-6 | .
CASSARGVASGANVLTF | TGTGCCAGCAGCGCCAGGGGAGTCGCGTCTGGGGCCAACGTCCTGACTTTC | TRBV7-3 | . | TRBJ2-6 | .
CSVTTVRGQGTDTQYF | TGCAGCGTGACCACTGTGCGGGGACAGGGCACAGATACGCAGTATTTT | TRBV29-1 | TRBD1 | TRBJ2-3 | few
CASSIRGAPNEKLFF | TGTGCTAGCAGCATCAGGGGGGCTCCTAATGAAAAACTGTTTTTT | TRBV7-7 | TRBD1 | TRBJ1-4 | .
CSASGSREQYF | TGCAGTGCTAGTGGCTCGAGGGAGCAGTACTTC | TRBV20-1 | . | TRBJ2-7 | .
CASSLLTGTASYEQYF | TGTGCCAGCAGTTTGCTAACCGGGACAGCTTCCTACGAGCAGTACTTC | TRBV28 | TRBD1 | TRBJ2-7 | .
CASNGRGKETQYF | TGTGCCAGCAACGGCAGGGGGAAAGAGACCCAGTACTTC | TRBV25-1 | TRBD1 | TRBJ2-5 | .
CASSPFGELDTEAFF | TGTGCCAGCTCACCTTTTGGGGAATTGGACACTGAAGCTTTCTTT | TRBV18 | . | TRBJ1-1 | .
CASSFGGRGSGELFF | TGTGCCAGCAGCTTTGGCGGGAGAGGATCCGGGGAGCTGTTTTTT | TRBV5-4 | TRBD2 | TRBJ2-2 | .
CASSPRQGKAKNIQYF | TGTGCCAGCAGCCCCCGACAGGGGAAGGCCAAAAACATTCAGTACTTC | TRBV5-4 | TRBD1 | TRBJ2-4 | .
CASSLGGDQETQYF | TGCGCCAGCAGCTTGGGTGGAGATCAAGAGACCCAGTACTTC | TRBV5-1 | . | TRBJ2-5 | .
CASSQGTSRYTDTQYF | TGTGCCAGCAGTCAGGGTACTAGCAGATACACAGATACGCAGTATTTT | TRBV7-3 | . | TRBJ2-3 | .
CASSQELGQEYNEQFF | TGTGCCAGCAGCCAAGAGTTGGGACAGGAATACAATGAGCAGTTCTTC | TRBV4-2 | TRBD1 | TRBJ2-1 | .
CASSSVGPIYEQYF | TGTGCCAGCAGCTCTGTGGGACCTATCTACGAGCAGTACTTC | TRBV5-4 | . | TRBJ2-7 | .
CATRTPGNGELFF | TGTGCCACTCGAACCCCAGGGAACGGGGAGCTGTTTTTT | TRBV19 | . | TRBJ2-2 | .
CASSSTRGNEQFF | TGTGCCAGCAGCTCTACCAGGGGGAATGAGCAGTTCTTC | TRBV11-2 | TRBD1 | TRBJ2-1 | .
CSASPDEQFF | TGCAGTGCTAGTCCCGATGAGCAGTTCTTC | TRBV20-1 | . | TRBJ2-1 | once
CASSDSGGETEAFF | TGTGCCAGCAGTGACTCGGGTGGGGAAACTGAAGCTTTCTTT | TRBV6-4 | . | TRBJ1-1 | .
CASSIPRNTGELFF | TGTGCCAGTAGTATTCCGAGGAACACCGGGGAGCTGTTTTTT | TRBV19 | . | TRBJ2-2 | .
CASSRSAQEKQYF | TGCGCCAGCAGCCGCTCGGCGCAAGAGAAGCAGTACTTC | TRBV4-1 | . | TRBJ2-7 | .
CASRRGRVAGNTIYF | TGTGCCAGCAGGAGAGGGAGGGTAGCTGGAAACACCATATATTTT | TRBV28 | . | TRBJ1-3 | .
CASSATAGAGNTIYF | TGTGCCAGCAGCGCTACGGCAGGGGCTGGAAACACCATATATTTT | TRBV9 | . | TRBJ1-3 | .